This entry features one T cell receptor (beta chain) sequence. The data derive from a study of blood T cell repertoires in COVID-19. As for the study in general: In each case, the material was cDNA or gDNA derived from T cells, B-cell-depleted T cells, or PBMCs.

In the original processing: Reference gene primer amplification yielded estimated nucleated cell counts. Sequenced by immunoSEQ multiplex PCR; TCRdb stores in-frame clones only, minus some. V and J calls and clone size are copied from that table; D and trimming were computed from the DNA. This sample has just over 250,000 clones; 84% occur once, and the top ten carry 4.1%. Ages ranged from roughly 18 to 100 years, with residence in under 25 US areas. Participants had their cohort set by participant-reported clinical history. Trimming shortened V by 2 bases and J by 10 bases, and 5 bases separated the two germline ends. CDR1 and CDR2 from the germline V gene are MDHEN and SYDVKM. The CDR3 is 11 amino acids.

The specimen sequenced was PBMCs or T cells enriched from blood (not recorded which). V is TRBV28 and J is TRBJ1-4; D remains ambiguous. The sequence came from a man aged 25-45 years with acute COVID-19. The CDR3: CASSLVGKLFF. The DNA of the CDR3 is TGTGCCAGCAGTTTAGTCGGAAAACTGTTTTTT.